This entry lists 8 T cell receptor beta chains sequenced from one sample in a study of T-cell reconstitution after alpha-beta-depleted transplantation in children. Preparation of the TCRbeta library used unique molecular identifiers. MiXCR was run by TCRdb on the PCR reads, yielding one entry per CDR3 protein. Of approximately 270,000 distinct CDR3 sequences in the sample, under 30% were seen once. The sequenced sample was PBMCs, mostly from graft donor cells, obtained 360 days after TCRalphabeta/CD19-depleted stem cell transplant. All receptors derive from a female patient under 10 years old who had a stem cell transplant for congenital amegakaryocytic thrombocytopenia, so the T cells may come from the graft donor.

The CDR3 loop is CASSPRDRAYNEQFF. The CDR3 coding sequence is TGTGCCAGCAGCCCCCGGGACAGGGCCTACAATGAGCAGTTCTTC. The chain is built from TRBV7-2 and TRBJ2-1; 9 bases match TRBD1. This CDR3 contains 15 residues. Germline CDR1 and CDR2: SGHTA and FQGNSA. V was pared by 5 bases and J by 2 bases, with 4 bases of the junction left unmatched.

This clonotype was picked up a small number of times. The rearrangement uses TRBV5-1 and TRBJ2-7, with D perhaps TRBD1 (6 bases). Per germline, CDR1 SGHRS and CDR2 YFSETQ. This CDR3 is built from 18 residues. V was shortened by 0 bases and J by 5 bases, with 24 bases between the two germline ends. CDR3 sequence reads: CASSLAQGIGKGFHEQYF. The CDR3 bases are TGCGCCAGCAGCTTGGCACAGGGCATCGGAAAGGGATTCCACGAGCAGTACTTC.

The table lists this clonotype with a few counts. The chain joins TRBV29-1 to TRBJ1-5, with 7 bases fitting TRBD1. The CDR3 is made up of 13 amino acids. Germline CDR1 is SQVTM and CDR2 is ANQGSEA. V was clipped by 3 bases and J by 7 bases; unmatched bases: 6. The CDR3 nucleotides read TGCAGCGTTGATAGGGGGCCCGGCCAGCCCCAGCATTTT. It codes for CSVDRGPGQPQHF.

The CDR3 nucleotides read TGCAGCGTTGATCGGGTGGCGGGAGGAGAGACCCAGTACTTC. Its protein is CSVDRVAGGETQYF. The chain is built from TRBV29-1 and TRBJ2-5, with 8 bases identical to TRBD2. CDR1 SQVTM and CDR2 ANQGSEA come from the germline V gene. The CDR3 contains 14 residues. J was trimmed by 4 bases and V by 3 bases; bases with no gene match: 7.

This clonotype was observed a handful of times. This sequence joins TRBV4-1 and TRBJ2-3; D possibly corresponds to TRBD2 (5 bases). From germline, CDR1 is MGHRA and CDR2 YSYEKL. This CDR3 is 16 amino acids long. With 5 bases removed from V and 2 bases from J, the gap between germline ends came to 17 bases. The CDR3 nucleotides are TGCGCCAGCAGCTGGAGGACGTTTGACGCCACAGATACGCAGTATTTT. Residues: CASSWRTFDATDTQYF.

Written as DNA, the CDR3 is TGTGCCAGCAGACCGGGGAGAAAGGAGACCCAGTACTTC. This gives the protein CASRPGRKETQYF. V is TRBV27 and J is TRBJ2-5; D is perhaps TRBD2 (5 bases). Germline loops: CDR1 MNHEY, CDR2 SMNVEV (reference sequence). The length of the CDR3 is 13 residues. Trimming took off 6 bases at V and 5 bases at J, with 13 bases between the two ends.

The gene calls are TRBV11-2 and TRBJ2-2; 7 bases line up with TRBD2. Germline V gene data show CDR1 as SGHAT and CDR2 as FQNNGV. The CDR3 is 16 amino acids. V lost 4 bases, J lost 4 bases, and 9 bases stayed unmatched. CDR3 in DNA: TGTGCCAGCAGCTCCCTAGGAAGCGGGATCACCGGGGAGCTGTTTTTT. Encoded protein: CASSSLGSGITGELFF.

This clonotype was picked up a small number of times. The CDR3 DNA follows: TGTGCCAGCAGTCTGTTTGCGGACAATGAGCAGTTCTTC. Translated: CASSLFADNEQFF. This sequence joins TRBV11-2 and TRBJ2-1, with unresolved D. Germline V gene sequence: CDR1 SGHAT, CDR2 FQNNGV. Deletions cut 6 bases from V and 5 bases from J, with 11 bases between. The CDR3 is 13 amino acids.